This T cell receptor beta chain is from a study of spatial heterogeneity in lung cancer (dated by TCRdb to the late 2010s). For the study in its entirety: More beta-chain than alpha-chain transcripts were consistently detected, likely reflecting higher beta-chain transcript abundance. In non-small cell lung cancer, the study quantitatively compared TCR alpha and beta repertoires across several tumor regions, matched nontumor lung, and blood. In the raw uncorrected reads, each unique combination of TCR and UMI appeared on average more than ten times. At surgery, 200 or so tumor regions, roughly 62 matched nontumor lung samples and 56 PBMC samples were TCR-sequenced for both alpha and beta chains. Nonsynonymous mutation counts, determined by whole-exome sequencing of tumor tissue, were related to TCR repertoire features.

The time point label here, explained by the study, means: sample taken at primary tumor resection. The donors were 70 or so patients from the lung TRACERx cohort who had early-stage, untreated non-small cell lung cancer. For TCR sequencing, whole RNA was extracted from tumor and nontumor lung tissue, or from cryopreserved PBMC samples, and no cell sorting was done. Only patients for whom sufficient RNA was available from at least two tumor regions were selected for TCR sequencing. V is shortened by 1 base, J by 6 bases, and the region joining them spans 7 bases. In the germline V gene, CDR1 corresponds to SGHRS and CDR2 to YFSETQ. The CDR3 covers 12 residues, taking in both the cysteine and the phenylalanine. Here the CDR3 DNA is all that survives: 36 bases in frame from base 1. Library preparation was by 5' RACE. Sequenced on a NextSeq 500. To allow correction of PCR and sequencing errors, the TCR library protocol tagged every TCR cDNA molecule with a unique molecular identifier. Regarding the original processing steps: Decombinator tools were used for TCR identification, UMI-based error correction and CDR3 extraction. TCRs above a frequency of 2 per 1,000, corresponding to the top 1% of the tumor frequency distribution, were defined as expanded. Renyi diversity was computed with the R vegan package after each repertoire had been subsampled 100 times to 5,000 TCRs. To build CDR3 similarity networks, amino acid triplet string-kernel similarity was used, and CDR3s were connected when their pairwise similarity was above 0.82. In TCRdb, the public reads were trimmed at Q25 with fastp and aligned with MiXCR, with productive beta chains retained. Rows with a matching CDR3 protein are joined into one entry that keeps the most common DNA and genes. These V and J calls originate from TCRdb's pipeline instead of the authors' own analysis. The sample table contains under 30,000 distinct CDR3 sequences; only one count was recorded for around 4.5% of them. Clones ranked in the top ten supply approximately 4.7% of the sample.

What the authors observed across the whole study: Ubiquitous expanded tumor TCRs were detected in blood more often at tumor resection than at routine follow-up. Additional single-cell paired TCR alpha and beta sequencing was considered necessary to confirm, at a functional level, the hypothesis that regional TCRs recognize regional mutations.

Ten or more counts support this clonotype. What this receptor recognizes is not known. No base qualities exist here, and no much larger clone lies one base off it. The chain is encoded by TRBV5-1 joined to TRBJ1-2, with the D gene too uncertain to name. The sample in question was PBMCs, obtained at surgery. The TCR sequence derives from a male donor with early-stage non-small cell lung cancer. The nucleotides are TGCGCCAGCAGCTTGAAGTCAGATGGCTACACCTTC. It encodes CASSLKSDGYTF.